The 21 T cell receptor beta chains below come from one sample, sequenced in a study of CD8+ T cells in alopecia areata. cDNA prepared by RNA extraction and subsequent reverse transcription served as the template for sequencing. Clones were read by immunoSEQ multiplex PCR, and TCRdb kept only the in-frame ones, dropping some. The profile shows 190,000 or so clones, roughly three fifths of them singletons. Treatment noted: oral pan-JAK inhibitor, 5-10 mg twice daily. The starting material was CD8+ T cells sorted from blood, obtained at week 24, from a patient treated with tofacitinib. The receptors shown here come from a human donor with alopecia areata.

J is TRBJ1-1 and V is TRBV19, with D perhaps matching TRBD1 (5 bases). The germline V and J ends were trimmed by 3 bases and 4 bases, with 9 bases remaining between them. The CDR3 totals 13 residues. Per the germline V gene, CDR1 is LNHDA and CDR2 is SQIVND (reference sequence). The CDR3 sequence is CASSMGGRTEAFF. CDR3 DNA: TGTGCCAGTAGTATGGGGGGTCGCACTGAAGCTTTCTTT. The full variable domain, rest sourced from reference TRBV19 and TRBJ1-1, is DGGITQSPKYLFRKEGQNVTLSCEQNLNHDAMYWYRQDPGQGLRLIYYSQIVNDFQKGDIAEGYSVSREKKESFPLTVTSAQKNPTAFYLCASSMGGRTEAFFGQGTRLTVV.

This clone has more than one count but fewer than ten. The rearrangement joins TRBV7-8 to TRBJ1-5; D is unresolved. CDR3 length equals 14 residues. Germline assignment: CDR1 SGHVS and CDR2 FQNEAQ. Trimming shortened V by 3 bases and J by 4 bases, and 10 bases separated the two germline ends. The CDR3 region is CASSLSGLNQPQHF. The CDR3 nucleotides read TGTGCCAGCAGCTTGTCCGGGTTAAATCAGCCCCAGCATTTT.

The chain couples TRBV29-1 to TRBJ1-5, with a possible D match to TRBD1 (5 bases). Germline CDR1 is SQVTM and CDR2 is ANQGSEA. The CDR3 has 13 residues. V lost 7 bases, J lost 2 bases, and 12 bases lay in between. Written as DNA, the CDR3 is TGCAGCGGGGGACCAGACGGCAATCAGCCCCAGCATTTT. Protein product: CSGGPDGNQPQHF.

Only a few counts were recorded for this clone. The V call is TRBV6-6, the J call TRBJ2-7, with no clear D. V was shortened by 2 bases and J by 1 base, with 9 bases between the two germline ends. The CDR3 contains 14 residues. Looked up from germline, CDR1 is MNHNY and CDR2 is SVGAGI (reference sequence). The CDR3 DNA follows: TGTGCCAGCAGTTACAGCTGGCAGTCCTACGAGCAGTACTTC. Amino acids: CASSYSWQSYEQYF.

The CDR3 bases are TGTGCCAGCAGCTTAGGCGAAAGCGGGGAGCTGTTTTTT. Translated: CASSLGESGELFF. The rearrangement joins TRBV13 to TRBJ2-2; D unclear. CDR1 and CDR2 from the germline V gene are PRHDT and FYEKMQ (reference sequence). This CDR3 spans 13 amino acids. The V end lost 0 bases, the J end lost 7 bases, and 6 bases lay between the germline ends. The entire variable domain, with the rest obtained from reference TRBV13 and TRBJ2-2, is as follows: AAGVIQSPRHLIKEKRETATLKCYPIPRHDTVYWYQQGPGQDPQFLISFYEKMQSDKGSIPDRFSAQQFSDYHSELNMSSLELGDSALYFCASSLGESGELFFGEGSRLTVL.

CDR3 sequence: CASSQGPLNQPQHF. The CDR3 DNA reads TGTGCCAGCAGCCAGGGCCCGCTTAATCAGCCCCAGCATTTT. This chain uses TRBV7-6 with TRBJ1-5, with TRBD1 as a possible D gene (5 bases). This CDR3 has 14 residues. Trimming took 5 bases from V and 4 from J, leaving 12 bases between them. CDR1 is SGHVS and CDR2 is FNYEAQ in the germline V gene.

The genes are TRBV19 and TRBJ2-2; 9 bases line up with TRBD1. The CDR3 is 17 residues long. Unmatched junction bases numbered 8, after V lost 3 bases and J lost 3 bases. Per germline, CDR1 LNHDA and CDR2 SQIVND (reference sequence). The CDR3: CASSIWIGDRDTGELFF. CDR3 coding DNA: TGTGCCAGTAGTATTTGGATCGGGGACAGGGACACCGGGGAGCTGTTTTTT.

This rearrangement joins TRBV7-9 to TRBJ1-2; D is undetermined. The CDR3 consists of 15 residues. Trimming cost V 0 bases and J 7 bases, with 15 bases left between them. Germline V gene lookup returns CDR1 SEHNR and CDR2 FQNEAQ (reference sequence). The CDR3 coding sequence is TGTGCCAGCAGCTTAGCAGGGTCGGGATATGGTGGCTACACCTTC. Protein sequence: CASSLAGSGYGGYTF. The whole variable domain, filled in from reference TRBV7-9 and TRBJ1-2, reads DTGVSQNPRHKITKRGQNVTFRCDPISEHNRLYWYRQTLGQGPEFLTYFQNEAQLEKSRLLSDRFSAERPKGSFSTLEIQRTEQGDSAMYLCASSLAGSGYGGYTFGSGTRLTVV.

The V call is TRBV9, the J call TRBJ1-2; tentative D call: TRBD1 (6 bases). CDR1 and CDR2 from the germline V gene are SGDLS and YYNGEE. The V and J ends lost 3 bases and 7 bases respectively, with 13 bases between them. The CDR3 totals 13 residues. The CDR3 region has the DNA TGTGCCAGCAGCGCAGGGGTTCGCTCTGGCTACACCTTC. This sequence encodes CASSAGVRSGYTF. Using reference TRBV9 and TRBJ1-2 for the parts outside the CDR3, the full variable domain is DSGVTQTPKHLITATGQRVTLRCSPRSGDLSVYWYQQSLDQGLQFLIQYYNGEERAKGNILERFSAQQFPDLHSELNLSSLELGDSALYFCASSAGVRSGYTFGSGTRLTVV.

CDR3: CASSYSSGGELFF. In nucleotides, the CDR3 is TGTGCCAGCAGTTACTCGAGCGGAGGGGAGCTGTTTTTT. The chain recombines TRBV6-5 with TRBJ2-2, with a possible D match to TRBD2 (5 bases). Trimming took 0 bases from V and 8 from J, leaving 7 bases between them. The length of the CDR3 is 13 residues. Germline V gene sequence: CDR1 MNHEY, CDR2 SVGAGI.

The chain couples TRBV27 to TRBJ2-3, with D uncertain. This CDR3 contains 13 residues. The V end was cut by 2 bases, the J end by 4 bases, with 7 bases between. Looked up from germline, CDR1 is MNHEY and CDR2 is SMNVEV (reference sequence). The CDR3 here is CASSLLPSDTQYF. CDR3 in DNA: TGTGCCAGCAGTTTACTCCCCTCAGATACGCAGTATTTT.

V usage is TRBV19 and J usage is TRBJ1-1; perhaps TRBD1 as D (5 bases). CDR1 and CDR2 from the germline V gene are LNHDA and SQIVND (reference sequence). The ends were cut back, 6 bases at V and 5 bases at J, with 10 bases in the middle. The CDR3 sequence is 12 residues long. CDR3 bases: TGTGCCAGTAGGCTCGGGGGGACTGAAGCTTTCTTT. It translates to CASRLGGTEAFF.

This clone was recorded only once. The rearrangement joins TRBV6-5 to TRBJ2-7; 13 positions match TRBD2. Trimming took 5 bases from V and 5 from J; bases not matched to a gene: 6. Germline V gene lookup returns CDR1 MNHEY and CDR2 SVGAGI. The CDR3 is made up of 15 amino acids. CDR3 sequence reads: CASSRRTSGGDEQYF. CDR3 sequence (DNA): TGTGCCAGCAGTCGTAGGACTAGCGGGGGCGACGAGCAGTACTTC.

The chain joins TRBV9 to TRBJ2-3; D unclear. Germline V CDR1 and CDR2: SGDLS, YYNGEE. The CDR3 extends over 15 amino acids. The germline V and J ends were trimmed by 1 base and 0 bases, with 9 bases remaining between them. The CDR3 is CASSVFTISTDTQYF. In DNA, the CDR3 is TGTGCCAGCAGCGTATTCACCATCAGCACAGATACGCAGTATTTT.

This chain joins TRBV29-1 and TRBJ2-1; 12 bases map to TRBD2. Losses at the gene ends were 6 bases for V and 4 bases for J; bases not matched to a gene: 1. Per germline, CDR1 SQVTM and CDR2 ANQGSEA. This CDR3 comprises 13 residues. CDR3 DNA sequence: TGCAGCGTGACTAGCGGGGGATACAATGAGCAGTTCTTC. This codes for CSVTSGGYNEQFF.

The J gene is TRBJ2-5, the V gene TRBV29-1; weak D call: TRBD2 (6 bases). This CDR3 has 11 residues. V was shortened by 7 bases and J by 9 bases, with 15 bases between the two germline ends. Germline loops: CDR1 SQVTM, CDR2 ANQGSEA. The CDR3 is CSAPWGVSQYF. The DNA for the CDR3 is TGCAGCGCCCCTTGGGGGGTATCCCAGTACTTC.

This clone has only a few counts. The chain joins TRBV7-6 to TRBJ2-7, with 9 bases lining up with TRBD1. CDR1 and CDR2 from the germline V gene are SGHVS and FNYEAQ. The CDR3 consists of 15 residues. V shed 5 bases, J shed 6 bases, and the junction held 11 bases outside the gene matches. The CDR3 is CASSLTGTGPAEQYF. CDR3 nucleotide sequence: TGTGCCAGCAGCCTTACCGGGACAGGGCCTGCCGAGCAGTACTTC. The variable domain in full, with the rest retrieved from reference TRBV7-6 and TRBJ2-7, is GAGVSQSPRYKVTKRGQDVALRCDPISGHVSLYWYRQALGQGPEFLTYFNYEAQQDKSGLPNDRFSAERPEGSISTLTIQRTEQRDSAMYRCASSLTGTGPAEQYFGPGTRLTVT.

J is TRBJ1-1 and V is TRBV27; TRBD1 is a possible D gene (5 bases). This CDR3 has 13 amino acids. The V gene's germline CDR1 is MNHEY and CDR2 SMNVEV (reference sequence). V was shortened by 5 bases and J by 5 bases, with 12 bases between the two germline ends. CDR3 coding DNA: TGTGCCAGCAGTACCGCAGGGAGGACTGAAGCTTTCTTT. Its translation is CASSTAGRTEAFF.

V and J are TRBV27 and TRBJ2-1; tentatively, D is TRBD2 (7 bases). Germline-derived CDR1 and CDR2 are MNHEY and SMNVEV (reference sequence). Trimming removed 3 bases at V and 7 bases at J, with 13 bases between. The CDR3 consists of 14 residues. CDR3 bases: TGTGCCAGCAGTTTTCGGGGGGCCGGTAATGAGCAGTTCTTC. Amino acids: CASSFRGAGNEQFF.

J is TRBJ2-1 and V is TRBV7-9; the match to TRBD2 covers 12 bases. This CDR3 comprises 14 residues. Unmatched junction bases numbered 5, after V lost 8 bases and J lost 6 bases. The V gene's germline CDR1 is SEHNR and CDR2 FQNEAQ (reference sequence). CDR3 sequence: CASLGLAGFNEQFF. The CDR3 nucleotides are TGTGCCAGCCTCGGACTAGCGGGGTTCAATGAGCAGTTCTTC.

CDR3 DNA: TGCAGCGTTGAACCGATGGGGTACACTGAAGCTTTCTTT. Its translation is CSVEPMGYTEAFF. V and J are TRBV29-1 and TRBJ1-1; D not certain. The CDR3 is 13 amino acids. Deletions cut 2 bases from V and 3 bases from J, with 10 bases between. In germline, CDR1 is SQVTM, CDR2 ANQGSEA.